One sample yielded the 16 T cell receptor beta chains listed below, sequenced in a study of cytomegalovirus exposure and HLA in healthy donors. The PCR ran on 60 Vbeta and 13 Jbeta primers. Generated by immunoSEQ multiplex PCR, the TCRdb table keeps only in-frame clones and is missing some. This sample yields about 120,000 clones, of which 70% to 90% are seen a single time; more than 1.5% belongs to the top ten. Material for sequencing was PBMCs. The receptors were gathered from a man in his forties or fifties in good health and CMV-seronegative.

J is TRBJ2-5 and V is TRBV6-5, with 8 bases fitting TRBD1. V shed 6 bases and J 5 bases; nucleotides not matched to a gene: 5. This CDR3 comprises 13 residues. The V gene's germline CDR1 is MNHEY and CDR2 SVGAGI. The CDR3 coding sequence is TGTGCCAGCAGGATCAGGGGGCTTGAGACCCAGTACTTC. Protein product: CASRIRGLETQYF.

V and J are TRBV7-6 and TRBJ2-1; TRBD2 aligns across 7 bases. The V gene's germline CDR1 is SGHVS and CDR2 FNYEAQ. This CDR3 has 18 residues. V shed 1 base and J 0 bases; nucleotides not matched to a gene: 9. DNA of the CDR3: TGTGCCAGCAGCTTAGTTCCCCCGGGCGGGGGCTCCTACAATGAGCAGTTCTTC. Its protein product is CASSLVPPGGGSYNEQFF.

J is TRBJ2-1 and V is TRBV27, with TRBD1 identical over 10 bases. The V gene's germline CDR1 is MNHEY and CDR2 SMNVEV (reference sequence). The V and J ends lost 8 bases and 7 bases, in that order; junction bases with no gene match: 8. The CDR3 covers 14 residues. CDR3 bases: TGTGCCAGCGGAGACAGGGGGCGCGTTAATGAGCAGTTCTTC. It specifies CASGDRGRVNEQFF.

The V gene is TRBV11-1, the J gene TRBJ2-5, with TRBD2 matching 13 bases. V shed 5 bases and J 6 bases; nucleotides not matched to a gene: 3. Germline V gene sequence: CDR1 SGHAT, CDR2 FQDESV (reference sequence). This CDR3 is built from 14 residues. CDR3 nucleotide sequence: TGTGCCAGCAGCCCGGGACTAGCGGGAAAGACCCAGTACTTC. Translating gives CASSPGLAGKTQYF.

V and J are TRBV2 and TRBJ1-4, with TRBD1 matching over 8 bases. The CDR3 consists of 15 residues. V lost 3 bases and J lost 4; bases outside the gene matches: 4. The germline V gene encodes CDR1 SNHLY and CDR2 FYNNEI. CDR3 in amino acids: CASSEQGAGNEKLFF. The CDR3 region has the DNA TGTGCCAGCAGTGAGCAGGGGGCTGGTAATGAAAAACTGTTTTTT.

This chain connects TRBV28 to TRBJ2-7, with a weak D call TRBD2 (8 bases). V was pared by 6 bases and J by 1 base, with 25 bases between. CDR3 length: 18 amino acids. Germline values: CDR1 MDHEN, CDR2 SYDVKM. The CDR3 DNA is TGTGCCAGCAGCCCAGGGGGAGCGGGGGTGACTGGATCCTACGAGCAGTACTTC. It translates to CASSPGGAGVTGSYEQYF.

The CDR3 here is CASSSQTVYGYTF. In DNA, the CDR3 is TGTGCCAGCAGTTCACAGACAGTCTATGGCTACACCTTC. J is TRBJ1-2 and V is TRBV28, with D perhaps matching TRBD1 (5 bases). Germline CDR1 and CDR2: MDHEN and SYDVKM. The germline V and J ends were trimmed by 4 bases and 4 bases, with 10 bases remaining between them. This CDR3 has 13 residues.

J is TRBJ2-5 and V is TRBV9; the match to TRBD2 covers 11 bases. TRBJ2-7 explains the end of the DNA better; the J call may be wrong. From germline, CDR1 is SGDLS and CDR2 YYNGEE. The CDR3 is 15 amino acids. Here the CDR3 reads CASSAGTSGAYEQYF. CDR3 nucleotides: TGTGCCAGCAGCGCCGGGACTAGCGGAGCCTACGAGCAGTACTTC.

The chain employs TRBV4-1 and TRBJ2-7; 7 nucleotides agree with TRBD2. The CDR3 length is 13 residues. Looked up from germline, CDR1 is MGHRA and CDR2 is YSYEKL. V lost 5 bases, J lost 7 bases, and 8 bases stayed unmatched. The CDR3 nucleotides read TGCGCCAGCAGCTTGGGAGCGGGGTGGGAGCAGTACTTC. Translation gives CASSLGAGWEQYF.

This sequence joins TRBV11-3 and TRBJ1-1; D gene unclear. Looked up from germline, CDR1 is SGHNT and CDR2 is YENEEA. Trimming shortened V by 5 bases and J by 1 base, and 8 bases separated the two germline ends. CDR3 length: 13 amino acids. DNA for the CDR3: TGTGCCAGCAGCCGTTCGGGGAACACTGAAGCTTTCTTT. Translated: CASSRSGNTEAFF.

This clone was observed a few times. The chain couples TRBV27 to TRBJ1-1; D ambiguous. The V and J ends lost 3 bases and 4 bases respectively, with 9 bases between them. The V gene's germline CDR1 is MNHEY and CDR2 SMNVEV (reference sequence). This CDR3 spans 13 amino acids. CDR3 region: CASSFKQSTEAFF. As DNA, the CDR3 is TGTGCCAGCAGTTTTAAACAGTCCACTGAAGCTTTCTTT.

The V gene is TRBV15, the J gene TRBJ1-2, with 9 bases identical to TRBD1. Germline V gene data show CDR1 as LNHNV and CDR2 as YYDKDF (reference sequence). V shed 5 bases and J 10 bases; nucleotides not matched to a gene: 8. This CDR3 comprises 13 residues. DNA for the CDR3: TGTGCCACCAGCCTGGGACAGGGAGTGTCCTACACCTTC. This codes for CATSLGQGVSYTF.

The chain combines TRBV11-3 with TRBJ2-2; D gene unclear. Trimming removed 1 base at V and 6 bases at J, with 12 bases between. Germline values: CDR1 SGHNT, CDR2 YENEEA. The CDR3 spans 15 residues. DNA of the CDR3: TGTGCCAGCAGCTTAGCGGCGTCCGCGGCCGGGGAGCTGTTTTTT. Its translation: CASSLAASAAGELFF.

V gene TRBV5-6 combines with J gene TRBJ1-5; TRBD1 matches at 12 bases. The germline V gene encodes CDR1 SGHDT and CDR2 YYEEEE. V was clipped by 1 base and J by 6 bases; unmatched bases: 2. The CDR3 consists of 15 residues. The CDR3 protein is CASSLWDRGLQPQHF. CDR3 in DNA: TGTGCCAGCAGCTTGTGGGACAGGGGGCTTCAGCCCCAGCATTTT.

This clone appeared a few times. This chain links TRBV10-3 with TRBJ2-7; 11 bases agree with TRBD2. The CDR3 covers 14 residues. The V gene end was trimmed by 6 bases and the J gene end by 3 bases; junction bases not matched to a gene: 4. CDR1 ENHRY and CDR2 SYGVKD come from the germline V gene. CDR3 bases: TGTGCCATCAGCGGACTAGCGGGCGACTACGAGCAGTACTTC. It yields the protein CAISGLAGDYEQYF.

The rearrangement links TRBV6-6 to TRBJ1-6; unclear D gene. The CDR3 spans 14 residues. Germline CDR1 is MNHNY and CDR2 is SVGAGI (reference sequence). V shed 7 bases and J shed 6 bases, with 13 bases lying between them. The CDR3 DNA is TGTGCCAGCATGGAAGACGGGTCTAATTCACCCCTCCACTTT. It encodes CASMEDGSNSPLHF.